The T cell receptor (beta chain) described here comes from a study of CD8 T cells in Susac syndrome. CDR1 and CDR2 from the germline V gene are LNHNV and YYDKDF (reference sequence). V dropped 1 base and J dropped 6 bases, with 16 bases sitting between them. The CDR3 consists of 15 residues. This clonotype has only one observation. Roughly 0.5 to 1 ug RNA was reverse transcribed with random hexamers. One entry per CDR3 protein, called by TCRdb with MiXCR from the immunoSEQ multiplex PCR reads. The sample records 150,000 to 200,000 distinct CDR3 sequences, 90% to 95% being singletons. Sequencing input: CD8+ T cells from PBMCs. The V gene is TRBV15, the J gene TRBJ2-7; TRBD1 might be the D (6 bases). The TCR comes from a human donor with multiple sclerosis. CDR3 sequence (DNA): TGTGCCACCAGCAGAGGGGTGGGACAACGGGTCGAGCAGTACTTC. Translation: CATSRGVGQRVEQYF.